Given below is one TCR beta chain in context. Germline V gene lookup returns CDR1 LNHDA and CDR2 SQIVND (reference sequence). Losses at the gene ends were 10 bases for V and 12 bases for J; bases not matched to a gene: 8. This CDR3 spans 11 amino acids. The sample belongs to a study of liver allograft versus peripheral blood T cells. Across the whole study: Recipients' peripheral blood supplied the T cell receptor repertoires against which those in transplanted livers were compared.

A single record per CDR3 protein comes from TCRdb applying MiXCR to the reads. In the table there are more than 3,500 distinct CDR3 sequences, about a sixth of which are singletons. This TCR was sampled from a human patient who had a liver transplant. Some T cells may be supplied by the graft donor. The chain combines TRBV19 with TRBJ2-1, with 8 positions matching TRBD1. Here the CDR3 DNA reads TGTGCCACTCGCAGGGGGCTTGTGCAGTTCTTC. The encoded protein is CATRRGLVQFF.